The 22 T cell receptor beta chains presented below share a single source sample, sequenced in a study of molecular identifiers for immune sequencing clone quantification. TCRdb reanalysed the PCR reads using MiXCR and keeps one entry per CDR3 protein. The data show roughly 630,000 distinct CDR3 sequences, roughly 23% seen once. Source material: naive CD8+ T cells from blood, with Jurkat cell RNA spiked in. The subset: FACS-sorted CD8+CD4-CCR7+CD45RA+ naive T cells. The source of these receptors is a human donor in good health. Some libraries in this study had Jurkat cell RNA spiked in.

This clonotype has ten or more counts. CDR3 in amino acids: CASSLTVLPGLAATDTQYF. CDR3 nucleotides: TGTGCCAGCAGCTTGACGGTTTTACCGGGACTAGCGGCCACAGATACGCAGTATTTT. This chain uses TRBV7-2 with TRBJ2-3, with TRBD2 matching 11 bases. Germline-derived CDR1 and CDR2 are SGHTA and FQGNSA. Trimming at V came to 3 bases and at J to 2 bases, leaving 13 bases not matched to a gene. The CDR3 covers 19 residues. The complete variable domain, with remaining parts taken from reference TRBV7-2 and TRBJ2-3, reads GAGVSQSPSNKVTEKGKDVELRCDPISGHTALYWYRQSLGQGLEFLIYFQGNSAPDKSGLPSDRFSAERTGGSVSTLTIQRTQQEDSAVYLCASSLTVLPGLAATDTQYFGPGTRLTVL.

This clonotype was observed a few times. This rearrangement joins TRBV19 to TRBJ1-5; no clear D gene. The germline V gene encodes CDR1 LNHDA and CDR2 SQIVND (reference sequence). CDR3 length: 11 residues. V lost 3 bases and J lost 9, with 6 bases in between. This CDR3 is CASSIGGPQHF. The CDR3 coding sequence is TGTGCCAGTAGTATTGGTGGGCCCCAGCATTTT.

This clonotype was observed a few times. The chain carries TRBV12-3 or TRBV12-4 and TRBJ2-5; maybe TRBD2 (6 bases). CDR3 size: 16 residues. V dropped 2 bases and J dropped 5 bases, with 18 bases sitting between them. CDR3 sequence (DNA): TGTGCCAGCAGTTTACGGCTTGGGGCTAGCGCGGAGACCCAGTACTTC. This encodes CASSLRLGASAETQYF.

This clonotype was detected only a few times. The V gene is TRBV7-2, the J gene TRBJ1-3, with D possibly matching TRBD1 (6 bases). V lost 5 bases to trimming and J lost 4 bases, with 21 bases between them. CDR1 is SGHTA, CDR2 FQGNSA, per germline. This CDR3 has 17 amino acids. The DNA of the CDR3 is TGTGCCAGCAGCCCCTCGACAGGTTGGACCCTAGGAAACACCATATATTTT. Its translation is CASSPSTGWTLGNTIYF.

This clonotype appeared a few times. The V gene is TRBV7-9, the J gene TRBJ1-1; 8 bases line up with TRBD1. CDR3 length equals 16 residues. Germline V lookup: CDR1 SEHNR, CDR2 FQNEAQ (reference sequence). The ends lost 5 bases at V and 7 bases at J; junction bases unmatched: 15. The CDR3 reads CASSPGDRGPRIEAFF. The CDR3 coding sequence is TGTGCCAGCAGCCCAGGTGACAGGGGACCAAGGATTGAAGCTTTCTTT.

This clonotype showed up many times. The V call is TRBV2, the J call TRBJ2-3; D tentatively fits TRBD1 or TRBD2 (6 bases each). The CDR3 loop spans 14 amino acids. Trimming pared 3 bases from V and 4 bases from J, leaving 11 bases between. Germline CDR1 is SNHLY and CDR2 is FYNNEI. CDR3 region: CASSDGGRADTQYF. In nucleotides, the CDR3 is TGTGCCAGCAGTGATGGGGGGCGGGCAGATACGCAGTATTTT.

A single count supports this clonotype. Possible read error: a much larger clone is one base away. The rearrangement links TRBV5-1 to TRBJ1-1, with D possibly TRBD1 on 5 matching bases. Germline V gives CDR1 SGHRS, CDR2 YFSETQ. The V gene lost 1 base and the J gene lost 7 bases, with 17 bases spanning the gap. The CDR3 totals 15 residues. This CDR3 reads CASSLRYPGPGEAFF. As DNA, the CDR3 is TGCGCCAGCAGCTTGAGATACCCAGGGCCTGGTGAAGCTTTCTTT. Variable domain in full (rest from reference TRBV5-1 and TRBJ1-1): KAGVTQTPRYLIKTRGQQVTLSCSPISGHRSVSWYQQTPGQGLQFLFEYFSETQRNKGNFPGRFSGRQFSNSRSEMNVSTLELGDSALYLCASSLRYPGPGEAFFGQGTRLTVV.

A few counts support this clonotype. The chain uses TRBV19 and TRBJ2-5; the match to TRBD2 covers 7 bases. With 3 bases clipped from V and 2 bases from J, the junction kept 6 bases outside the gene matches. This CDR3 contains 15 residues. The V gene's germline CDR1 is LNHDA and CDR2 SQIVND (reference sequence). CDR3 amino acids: CASSMGLQIQETQYF. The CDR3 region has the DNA TGTGCCAGTAGTATGGGACTACAAATACAAGAGACCCAGTACTTC. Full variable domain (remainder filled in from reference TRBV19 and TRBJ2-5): DGGITQSPKYLFRKEGQNVTLSCEQNLNHDAMYWYRQDPGQGLRLIYYSQIVNDFQKGDIAEGYSVSREKKESFPLTVTSAQKNPTAFYLCASSMGLQIQETQYFGPGTRLLVL.

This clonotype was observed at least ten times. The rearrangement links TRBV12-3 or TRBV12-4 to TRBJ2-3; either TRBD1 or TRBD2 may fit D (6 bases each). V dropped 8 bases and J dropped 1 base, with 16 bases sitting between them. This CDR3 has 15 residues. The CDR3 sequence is CASSLGGLGTDTQYF. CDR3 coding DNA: TGTGCCAGCTCCTTAGGGGGGCTGGGCACAGATACGCAGTATTTT.

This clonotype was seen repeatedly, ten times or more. The CDR3 here is CASSQVATDTQYF. The CDR3 DNA reads TGCGCCAGCAGCCAAGTGGCGACAGATACGCAGTATTTT. The chain couples TRBV4-1 to TRBJ2-3; D gene unclear. Germline values: CDR1 MGHRA, CDR2 YSYEKL. The CDR3 contains 13 residues. Trimming stripped 1 base from V and 3 bases from J, with 5 bases between.

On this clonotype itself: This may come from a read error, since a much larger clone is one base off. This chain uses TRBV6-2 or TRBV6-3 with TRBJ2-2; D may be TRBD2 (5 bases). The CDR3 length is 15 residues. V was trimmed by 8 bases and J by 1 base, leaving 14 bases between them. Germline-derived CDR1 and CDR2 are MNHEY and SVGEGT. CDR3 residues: CASGPILENTGELFF. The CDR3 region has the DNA TGTGCCAGCGGACCAATACTAGAGAACACCGGGGAGCTGTTTTTT.

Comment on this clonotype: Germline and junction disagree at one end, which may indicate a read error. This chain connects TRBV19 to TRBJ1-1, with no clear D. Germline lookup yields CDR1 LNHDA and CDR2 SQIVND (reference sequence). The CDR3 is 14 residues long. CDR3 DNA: TGTGCCAGTAGTATAGTAGGCTTGAACACTGGAGCTTTCTTT. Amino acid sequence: CASSIVGLNTGAFF.

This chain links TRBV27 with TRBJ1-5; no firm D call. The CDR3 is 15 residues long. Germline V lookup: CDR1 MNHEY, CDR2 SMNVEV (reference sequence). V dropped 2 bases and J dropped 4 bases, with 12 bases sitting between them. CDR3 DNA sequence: TGTGCCAGCAGTTTAACAGCCCAAGGGAATCAGCCCCAGCATTTT. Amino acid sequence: CASSLTAQGNQPQHF.

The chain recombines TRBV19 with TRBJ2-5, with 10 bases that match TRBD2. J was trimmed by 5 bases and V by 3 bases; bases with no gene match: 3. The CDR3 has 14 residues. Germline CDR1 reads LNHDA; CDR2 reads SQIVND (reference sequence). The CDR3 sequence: CASSILAGAETQYF. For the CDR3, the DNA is TGTGCCAGTAGTATTCTAGCGGGGGCGGAGACCCAGTACTTC.

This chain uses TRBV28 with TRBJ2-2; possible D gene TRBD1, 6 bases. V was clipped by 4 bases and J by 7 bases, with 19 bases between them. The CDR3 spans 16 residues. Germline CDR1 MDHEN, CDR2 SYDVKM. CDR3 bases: TGTGCCAGCAGTTCACCGGGTTGGGGGCAGAGCGGGGAGCTGTTTTTT. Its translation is CASSSPGWGQSGELFF. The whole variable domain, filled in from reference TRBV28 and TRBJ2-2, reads DVKVTQSSRYLVKRTGEKVFLECVQDMDHENMFWYRQDPGLGLRLIYFSYDVKMKEKGDIPEGYSVSREKKERFSLILESASTNQTSMYLCASSSPGWGQSGELFFGEGSRLTVL.

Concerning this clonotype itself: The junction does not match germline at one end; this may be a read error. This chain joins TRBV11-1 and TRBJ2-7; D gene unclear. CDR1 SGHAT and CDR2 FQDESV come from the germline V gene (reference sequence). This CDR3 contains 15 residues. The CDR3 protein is CASSWEVGPSYEQHF. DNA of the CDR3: TGTGCCAGCAGCTGGGAAGTTGGGCCTTCCTACGAGCAGCACTTC.

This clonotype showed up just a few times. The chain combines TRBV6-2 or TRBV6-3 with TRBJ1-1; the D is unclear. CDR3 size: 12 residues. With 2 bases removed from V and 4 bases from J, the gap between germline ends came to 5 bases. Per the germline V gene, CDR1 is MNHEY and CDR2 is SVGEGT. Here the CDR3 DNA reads TGTGCCAGCAGTTACCCCGCCACTGAAGCTTTCTTT. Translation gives CASSYPATEAFF.

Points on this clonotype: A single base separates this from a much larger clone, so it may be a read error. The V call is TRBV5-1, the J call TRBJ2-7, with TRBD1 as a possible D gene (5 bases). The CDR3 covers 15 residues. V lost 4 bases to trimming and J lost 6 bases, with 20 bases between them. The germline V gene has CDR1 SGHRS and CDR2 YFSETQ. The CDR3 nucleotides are TGCGCCAGCAGCGCCGCCACAGGTATCACTCCCGAGCAGTACTTC. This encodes CASSAATGITPEQYF.

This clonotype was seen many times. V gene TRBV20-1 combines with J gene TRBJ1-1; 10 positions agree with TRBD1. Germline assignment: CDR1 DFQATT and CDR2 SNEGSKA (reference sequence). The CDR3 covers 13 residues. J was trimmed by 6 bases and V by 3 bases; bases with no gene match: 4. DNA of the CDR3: TGCAGTGCTAGGGGACAGGGGAGGGCTGAAGCTTTCTTT. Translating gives CSARGQGRAEAFF.

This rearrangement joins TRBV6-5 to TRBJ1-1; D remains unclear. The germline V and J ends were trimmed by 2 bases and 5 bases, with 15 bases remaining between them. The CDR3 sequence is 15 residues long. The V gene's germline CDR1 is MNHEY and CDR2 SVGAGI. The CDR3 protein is CASSYLSTGGTEAFF. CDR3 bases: TGTGCCAGCAGTTACCTTTCGACCGGTGGAACTGAAGCTTTCTTT.

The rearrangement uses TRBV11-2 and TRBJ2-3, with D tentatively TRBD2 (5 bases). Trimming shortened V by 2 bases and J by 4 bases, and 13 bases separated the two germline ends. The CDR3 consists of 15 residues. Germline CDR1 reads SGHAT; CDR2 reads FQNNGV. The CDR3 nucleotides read TGTGCCAGCAGCTTAATTCCTAGCAGCCCAGATACGCAGTATTTT. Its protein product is CASSLIPSSPDTQYF.

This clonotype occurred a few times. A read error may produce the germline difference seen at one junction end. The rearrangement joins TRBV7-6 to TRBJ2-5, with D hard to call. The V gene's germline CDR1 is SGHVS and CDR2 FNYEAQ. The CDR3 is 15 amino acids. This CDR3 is CASSLGLYLQENQYF. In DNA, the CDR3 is TGTGCCAGCAGCTTAGGATTATATCTACAAGAGAACCAGTACTTC.